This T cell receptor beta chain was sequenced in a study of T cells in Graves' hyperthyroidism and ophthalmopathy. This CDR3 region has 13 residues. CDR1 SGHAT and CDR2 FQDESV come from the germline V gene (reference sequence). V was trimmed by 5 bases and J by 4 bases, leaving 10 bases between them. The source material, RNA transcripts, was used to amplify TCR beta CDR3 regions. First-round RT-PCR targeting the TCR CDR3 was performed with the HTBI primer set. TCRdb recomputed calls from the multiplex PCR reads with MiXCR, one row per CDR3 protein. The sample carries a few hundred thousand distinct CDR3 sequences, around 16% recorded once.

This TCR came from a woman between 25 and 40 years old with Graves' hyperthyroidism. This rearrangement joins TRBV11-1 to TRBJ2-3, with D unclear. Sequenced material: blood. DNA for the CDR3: TGTGCCAGCAGCGACCAAAAGGCAGATACGCAGTATTTT. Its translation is CASSDQKADTQYF.